This T cell receptor (beta chain) was identified during a study of blood T cell repertoires in COVID-19 (TCRdb year 2020). Study-level background: The collaborator samples originated in the United States, Italy and Spain and spanned the acute and convalescent phases of COVID-19. Where available, HLA class I and class II types were obtained from metadata supplied by the sample provider rather than from assay-based typing. The repertoires were released in a freely available public database meant as a resource for research on the immune response to SARS-CoV-2. The prospective study material was composed of cDNA or gDNA derived from T cells, B-cell-depleted T cells, or PBMCs. Sample metadata almost always included a de-identified subject ID, COVID-19 status, age in years and sex. The samples were drawn from the first 160 participants of the ongoing ImmuneRACE study and from more than 1,000 subjects provided by 6 global collaborators. Subjects who had been exposed to COVID-19, were actively infected with it, or had recovered from it provided the deeply sampled blood TCRbeta repertoires that made up the dataset.

Regarding this clone: Which antigen it targets is not known. The record has no base qualities; no much larger clone is one base away.

V has 0 bases trimmed and J has 0 bases trimmed; junction bases matching no gene number 7. Reading from cysteine to phenylalanine, the CDR3 counts 18 amino acids. The DNA shown is the 54-base CDR3, in frame from base 1. From a lookup of the germline V gene (reference sequence), CDR1 and CDR2 are LGHDT and YNNKEL. Whole blood was collected in K2EDTA tubes by collaborating institutions according to the institutions' own protocols. For TCRbeta analysis, collaborator samples were shipped as frozen whole blood, as isolated PBMCs, or as DNA extracted from either sample type. The immunoSEQ Assay, a bias-controlled multiplex PCR, was used to amplify TCRbeta CDR3 regions from genomic DNA. The original pipeline was this. The number of nucleated cells in each sample was estimated by amplification of reference gene primers within the assay. Sequence reads were collapsed and filtered to measure the absolute abundance of every unique TCRbeta CDR3 rearrangement. For each sample, productive Simpson clonality was calculated as the square root of Simpson's diversity index over productive rearrangements. Drawn from immuneACCESS, this table holds only the in-frame rearrangements with V and J called that TCRdb kept. Clones are partly lost; checked studies trace under half to an unresolved V gene and leave the rest unexplained. V and J calls and clone size are given by that table; D and trimming were obtained from the DNA. In this sample the table shows 150,000 to 200,000 clones, just under 80% of which occur a single time. Together, the top ten hold 6.5% of the sample.

Results and caveats for the whole study, not just this receptor: The quantity of clinical and demographic metadata differed by source and by participant and was supplied without curation.

The receptor chain draws on TRBV3-1 (or the pseudogene TRBV3-2) and TRBJ2-7, with 11 bases matching TRBD2. The source is a man between 65 and 79 years old with active or convalescent COVID-19. The specimen sequenced was peripheral blood. Here is the DNA: TGTGCCAGCAGCCAAGATCACCTAGCGGGGGGATCCTCCTACGAGCAGTACTTC. This codes for CASSQDHLAGGSSYEQYF.